The 16 T cell receptor beta chains below all came from one sample that was sequenced in a study of Tregs in tolerant kidney transplant recipients. Assay: immunoSEQ multiplex PCR; the TCRdb copy retains only in-frame clones and omits some. This sample carries roughly 250,000 clones, about 86% of them seen once, and the ten largest clones take about 0.58%. Sequencing was carried out using CD4+ T cells from blood. These receptors all come from a human donor in good health.

This chain connects TRBV6-1 to TRBJ2-7; 10 bases fit TRBD1. CDR3 length equals 14 residues. Germline V gene lookup returns CDR1 MNHNS and CDR2 SASEGT. The junction had 5 bases not matched to a gene; V was cut back by 6 bases and J by 3 bases. The CDR3 nucleotides are TGTGCCAGCAGGGGACAGGGGACCCTCTACGAGCAGTACTTC. Its translation is CASRGQGTLYEQYF.

The rearrangement joins TRBV5-6 to TRBJ2-5, with 10 bases aligning to TRBD2. The CDR3 has 14 residues. In germline, CDR1 is SGHDT, CDR2 YYEEEE. The ends lost 5 bases at V and 6 bases at J; junction bases unmatched: 7. The CDR3 loop reads CASRPSGGAQTQYF. Here the CDR3 DNA reads TGTGCCAGCAGACCGAGCGGGGGGGCGCAGACCCAGTACTTC.

The chain combines TRBV30 with TRBJ1-1; no definite D call. The CDR3 totals 13 residues. Deletions cut 2 bases from V and 0 bases from J, with 7 bases between. Germline V lookup: CDR1 GTSNPN, CDR2 SVGIG (reference sequence). In DNA form, the CDR3 reads TGTGCCTGGAGTCGGACGGTGAACACTGAAGCTTTCTTT. Its translation is CAWSRTVNTEAFF.

This chain uses TRBV9 with TRBJ1-1, with D possibly being TRBD1 (6 bases). Trimming took 3 bases from V and 1 from J, leaving 13 bases between them. The CDR3 runs to 15 residues. Germline CDR1 and CDR2: SGDLS and YYNGEE. The CDR3 protein is CASSARTEWNTEAFF. In DNA form, the CDR3 reads TGTGCCAGCAGCGCCCGGACAGAATGGAACACTGAAGCTTTCTTT.

This clone appeared a few times. The chain combines TRBV5-8 with TRBJ2-7; TRBD2 matches 11 bases. The germline CDR1 and CDR2 sequences are SGHTS and YDEGEE. The length of the CDR3 is 18 residues. The J segment lost 2 bases and the V segment lost 4 bases, leaving 14 bases of the junction unmatched. CDR3 residues: CASSPADLYSGGAYEQYF. CDR3 DNA: TGTGCCAGCAGCCCGGCCGATCTTTATAGCGGGGGGGCCTACGAGCAGTACTTC.

The J gene is TRBJ1-4, the V gene TRBV18, with D unclear. This CDR3 contains 12 residues. Germline lookup yields CDR1 KGHSH and CDR2 LQKENI. V was cut by 2 bases and J by 9 bases, with 7 bases left in between. This chain's CDR3 is CASSPGRQKLFF. The CDR3 region has the DNA TGTGCCAGCTCACCAGGGCGGCAAAAACTGTTTTTT.

V gene TRBV7-9 combines with J gene TRBJ1-1; no definite D call. CDR1 is SEHNR and CDR2 is FQNEAQ in the germline V gene (reference sequence). The CDR3 has 14 amino acids. V was pared by 7 bases and J by 5 bases, with 17 bases between. CDR3: CASTLDARSTEAFF. The CDR3 DNA sequence: TGTGCCAGCACTCTGGACGCCCGATCAACTGAAGCTTTCTTT.

The chain has TRBV29-1 and TRBJ1-2; 8 nucleotides line up with TRBD1. There are 13 residues in the CDR3. J was trimmed by 8 bases and V by 6 bases; bases with no gene match: 11. The germline gives CDR1 SQVTM, CDR2 ANQGSEA. DNA for the CDR3: TGCAGCGTCGCCAACAGGGGGGAAAGCGGCTACACCTTC. This gives the protein CSVANRGESGYTF.

The V gene is TRBV7-9, the J gene TRBJ2-2; no reliable D call. The ends were cut back, 3 bases at V and 1 base at J, with 6 bases in the middle. Germline V lookup: CDR1 SEHNR, CDR2 FQNEAQ (reference sequence). This CDR3 is 14 amino acids long. CDR3 sequence reads: CASSFAVNTGELFF. The CDR3 nucleotides read TGTGCCAGCAGCTTCGCAGTGAACACCGGGGAGCTGTTTTTT. The variable domain in full, completed from reference TRBV7-9 and TRBJ2-2, reads DTGVSQNPRHKITKRGQNVTFRCDPISEHNRLYWYRQTLGQGPEFLTYFQNEAQLEKSRLLSDRFSAERPKGSFSTLEIQRTEQGDSAMYLCASSFAVNTGELFFGEGSRLTVL.

The rearrangement uses TRBV5-6 and TRBJ2-7; no clear D gene. Trimming removed 0 bases at V and 0 bases at J, with 4 bases between. This CDR3 comprises 13 residues. CDR1 and CDR2 (germline): SGHDT, YYEEEE. For the CDR3, the DNA is TGTGCCAGCAGCTTGGAGTCCTCCTACGAGCAGTACTTC. Encoded protein: CASSLESSYEQYF.

As to this clone: This specimen includes other DNA sequences encoding the same CDR3. The chain couples TRBV12-5 to TRBJ1-5; 11 bases map to TRBD1. Trimming at V came to 1 base and at J to 7 bases, leaving 3 bases not matched to a gene. Germline-derived CDR1 and CDR2 are LGHNT and FRNRAP. CDR3 size: 15 residues. In nucleotides, the CDR3 is TGTGCTAGTGGTTTGGGAGGGACAGGGGGGCAGCCCCAGCATTTT. It is translated as CASGLGGTGGQPQHF. Variable domain in full (rest from reference TRBV12-5 and TRBJ1-5): DARVTQTPRHKVTEMGQEVTMRCQPILGHNTVFWYRQTMMQGLELLAYFRNRAPLDDSGMPKDRFSAEMPDATLATLKIQPSEPRDSAVYFCASGLGGTGGQPQHFGDGTRLSIL.

This chain links TRBV7-2 with TRBJ2-5, with TRBD1 as a possible D gene (5 bases). CDR3 length: 13 residues. Trimming stripped 1 base from V and 4 bases from J, with 7 bases between. Per the germline V gene, CDR1 is SGHTA and CDR2 is FQGNSA. CDR3 in DNA: TGTGCCAGCAGCTTAGACAGGCGAGAGACCCAGTACTTC. Its translation: CASSLDRRETQYF.

The CDR3 nucleotides read TGTGCCCGGGGACAGTACACTGGAAACACCATATATTTT. This sequence encodes CARGQYTGNTIYF. J is TRBJ1-3 and V is TRBV7-9; TRBD1 agrees at 7 bases. Germline CDR1 is SEHNR and CDR2 is FQNEAQ (reference sequence). J lost 2 bases, V lost 11 bases, and 6 bases had no gene match. This CDR3 spans 13 amino acids.

The rearrangement joins TRBV29-1 to TRBJ1-1, with 7 bases lining up with TRBD1. This CDR3 comprises 12 residues. Per germline, CDR1 SQVTM and CDR2 ANQGSEA. V shed 4 bases and J 6 bases; nucleotides not matched to a gene: 5. The CDR3 is CSVVGQGAEAFF. For the CDR3, the DNA is TGCAGCGTTGTTGGTCAGGGGGCTGAAGCTTTCTTT.

This chain connects TRBV7-2 to TRBJ2-7, with D possibly matching TRBD1 (5 bases). The V and J ends lost 2 bases and 2 bases respectively, with 7 bases between them. This CDR3 region has 13 residues. Germline V gene sequence: CDR1 SGHTA, CDR2 FQGNSA. DNA for the CDR3: TGTGCCAGCAGCTTAATAGGGGCCTACGAGCAGTACTTC. Its translation: CASSLIGAYEQYF.

The J gene is TRBJ2-3, the V gene TRBV29-1, with TRBD2 identical over 11 bases. The CDR3 spans 13 residues. The V gene's germline CDR1 is SQVTM and CDR2 ANQGSEA. The CDR3 DNA reads as TGCAGTCTGCTAGCGGGGGGTGTAGATACGCAGTATTTT. This codes for CSLLAGGVDTQYF.